The 25 T cell receptor beta chains below all came from one sample that was sequenced in a study of blood T cell repertoires in COVID-19. The method was immunoSEQ multiplex PCR; TCRdb's version includes in-frame clones alone and lacks a portion of them. This sample carries roughly 87,000 clones, approximately 85% of them seen once, and the ten largest clones take 3% to 3.5%. Material for sequencing was peripheral blood. These receptors were obtained from a woman older than 75 with COVID-19, enrolled during active disease.

This clone has only one observation. The chain recombines TRBV19 with TRBJ2-7; TRBD1 agrees at 9 bases. CDR3 length: 16 residues. V trimming: 9 bases; J trimming: 0 bases; junction bases outside the gene matches: 12. Germline V gene data show CDR1 as LNHDA and CDR2 as SQIVND (reference sequence). For the CDR3, the DNA is TGTGCCAGCCGACCTTCTCAGACAGGGGGCTCCTACGAGCAGTACTTC. This translates into CASRPSQTGGSYEQYF.

The V gene is TRBV3-1 (or the pseudogene TRBV3-2), the J gene TRBJ1-2; D remains unclear. This CDR3 spans 12 amino acids. The germline V gene has CDR1 LGHDT and CDR2 YNNKEL (reference sequence). Trimming removed 3 bases from V and 8 bases from J, with 10 bases in between. The chain's CDR3 is CASSQRASGYTF. CDR3 nucleotides: TGTGCCAGCAGCCAGCGGGCGAGCGGCTACACCTTC.

The V gene is TRBV5-4, the J gene TRBJ1-4, with a tentative D call TRBD1 (6 bases). CDR1 SGHNT and CDR2 YYREEE come from the germline V gene (reference sequence). V lost 5 bases and J 7 bases, leaving 18 bases between the germline ends. The CDR3 runs 15 residues. This chain's CDR3 is CASSLQGGVGEKLFF. The CDR3, as DNA: TGTGCCAGCAGTCTACAGGGAGGGGTGGGTGAAAAACTGTTTTTT.

The chain is built from TRBV6-6 and TRBJ2-7, with 10 positions matching TRBD1. CDR1 is MNHNY and CDR2 is SVGAGI in the germline V gene (reference sequence). This CDR3 has 16 amino acids. The junction had 6 bases not matched to a gene; V was cut back by 0 bases and J by 4 bases. The CDR3 protein is CASSYSSGTGEYEQYF. Here the CDR3 DNA reads TGTGCCAGCAGTTACTCGTCCGGGACAGGGGAATACGAGCAGTACTTC.

The chain employs TRBV16 and TRBJ1-4; a weak D match, TRBD1 (5 bases). V was cut by 4 bases and J by 6 bases, with 15 bases left in between. CDR1 and CDR2 (germline): KGHSY, FQNENV. This CDR3 has 15 residues. CDR3 DNA sequence: TGTGCCAGCAGCCGGAATGGCAGGGAGGATGAAAAACTGTTTTTT. Amino acids: CASSRNGREDEKLFF.

V gene TRBV5-4 combines with J gene TRBJ2-2; TRBD2 might be the D (6 bases). CDR1 is SGHNT and CDR2 is YYREEE in the germline V gene (reference sequence). The germline V and J ends were trimmed by 4 bases and 4 bases, with 8 bases remaining between them. The CDR3 loop spans 13 amino acids. Here the CDR3 DNA reads TGTGCCAGCAGCCGGGACTCCACCGGGGAGCTGTTTTTT. It encodes CASSRDSTGELFF.

The chain uses TRBV9 and TRBJ2-3; 12 bases align to TRBD2. CDR1 and CDR2 (germline): SGDLS, YYNGEE. This CDR3 comprises 16 residues. The V and J ends lost 4 bases and 6 bases, in that order; junction bases with no gene match: 9. The CDR3 sequence: CASSSPTSGGRDTQYF. CDR3 in DNA: TGTGCCAGCAGCTCCCCAACTAGCGGGGGGCGGGATACGCAGTATTTT. Full variable domain (remainder filled in from reference TRBV9 and TRBJ2-3): DSGVTQTPKHLITATGQRVTLRCSPRSGDLSVYWYQQSLDQGLQFLIQYYNGEERAKGNILERFSAQQFPDLHSELNLSSLELGDSALYFCASSSPTSGGRDTQYFGPGTRLTVL.

The genes are TRBV15 and TRBJ1-3; D perhaps matches TRBD1 (5 bases). Deletions cut 5 bases from V and 2 bases from J, with 7 bases between. This CDR3 has 13 amino acids. Germline CDR1 is LNHNV and CDR2 is YYDKDF (reference sequence). The CDR3 region has the DNA TGTGCCACCAGCTGGGGCCCTGGAAACACCATATATTTT. Translating it yields CATSWGPGNTIYF.

The V and J genes are TRBV7-2 and TRBJ2-2, with 9 positions matching TRBD2. The CDR3 sequence is 14 residues long. V was pared by 3 bases and J by 6 bases, with 2 bases of the junction left unmatched. Germline CDR1 SGHTA, CDR2 FQGNSA. The CDR3: CASSFSSGAGELFF. CDR3 nucleotides: TGTGCCAGCAGCTTCTCTAGCGGGGCCGGGGAGCTGTTTTTT.

This clone appeared a few times. This chain connects TRBV10-3 to TRBJ2-3, with TRBD2 matching 8 bases. The CDR3 spans 17 residues. V trimming: 0 bases; J trimming: 2 bases; junction bases outside the gene matches: 7. Germline CDR1 reads ENHRY; CDR2 reads SYGVKD. In DNA, the CDR3 is TGTGCCATCAGTGAGTCGACTCGCGGGGGGTTCACAGATACGCAGTATTTT. Its translation is CAISESTRGGFTDTQYF.

The rearrangement uses TRBV10-3 and TRBJ2-4, with D possibly being TRBD2 (5 bases). This CDR3 contains 14 residues. The germline V gene encodes CDR1 ENHRY and CDR2 SYGVKD. Trimming stripped 0 bases from V and 8 bases from J, with 11 bases between. As DNA, the CDR3 is TGTGCCATCAGTGAGTCCGGGATCCAGCACATTCAGTACTTC. As protein: CAISESGIQHIQYF.

V and J are TRBV7-9 and TRBJ2-7; 7 bases fit TRBD2. Germline V gives CDR1 SEHNR, CDR2 FQNEAQ (reference sequence). The CDR3 runs 14 residues. V was clipped by 6 bases and J by 0 bases; unmatched bases: 5. The CDR3 DNA reads TGTGCCAGCAGTGTCTGGGGGGGCTCCTACGAGCAGTACTTC. Amino acids: CASSVWGGSYEQYF.

The CDR3 bases are TGTGCCAGCAGCGCAACAGGGGCCTTTAATGAAAAACTGTTTTTT. It codes for CASSATGAFNEKLFF. The rearrangement uses TRBV9 and TRBJ1-4; TRBD1 matches at 7 bases. The CDR3 is made up of 15 amino acids. The germline CDR1 and CDR2 sequences are SGDLS and YYNGEE. Losses at the gene ends were 3 bases for V and 4 bases for J; bases not matched to a gene: 6.

The V gene is TRBV7-2, the J gene TRBJ2-7, with TRBD1 matching over 10 bases. CDR1 and CDR2 from the germline V gene are SGHTA and FQGNSA. This CDR3 has 15 residues. V lost 5 bases to trimming and J lost 2 bases; unmatched junction nucleotides: 6. In DNA form, the CDR3 reads TGTGCCAGCAGCCAGGCGGGGACAGGGGCCTACGAGCAGTACTTC. Its translation: CASSQAGTGAYEQYF.

The chain joins TRBV19 to TRBJ2-5, with 8 bases that match TRBD1. V shed 3 bases, J shed 5 bases, and the junction held 5 bases outside the gene matches. Germline V lookup: CDR1 LNHDA, CDR2 SQIVND (reference sequence). This CDR3 has 14 amino acids. CDR3 nucleotide sequence: TGTGCCAGTAGTATCGGACAGGGCCAGGAGACCCAGTACTTC. Its translation is CASSIGQGQETQYF.

The rearrangement joins TRBV5-1 to TRBJ2-3; D unresolved. The CDR3 covers 14 residues. Trimming left V 0 bases short and J 5 bases short, with 10 bases between. Germline V gene data show CDR1 as SGHRS and CDR2 as YFSETQ. The CDR3 here is CASSLGSSLDTQYF. CDR3 coding DNA: TGCGCCAGCAGCTTGGGGAGTTCTCTAGATACGCAGTATTTT.

The chain carries TRBV7-9 and TRBJ2-7; 8 nucleotides match TRBD2. The germline gives CDR1 SEHNR, CDR2 FQNEAQ (reference sequence). The CDR3 consists of 15 residues. Trimming at V came to 0 bases and at J to 7 bases, leaving 8 bases not matched to a gene. This CDR3 is CASSLAGGLVGEQYF. The CDR3 DNA follows: TGTGCCAGCAGCTTAGCGGGGGGACTAGTAGGAGAGCAGTACTTC.

This clone was observed once. V gene TRBV6-5 combines with J gene TRBJ1-4; D is ambiguous. Germline CDR1 reads MNHEY; CDR2 reads SVGAGI. The CDR3 is 14 amino acids. V was clipped by 2 bases and J by 4 bases, with 8 bases between them. Here the CDR3 reads CASSYAGLNEKLFF. The CDR3 DNA follows: TGTGCCAGCAGTTACGCGGGTCTTAATGAAAAACTGTTTTTT.

The chain joins TRBV4-3 to TRBJ2-6; a possible D gene is TRBD1 (5 bases). The CDR3 sequence is 20 residues long. The V end lost 4 bases, the J end lost 0 bases, and 22 bases lay between the germline ends. Looked up from germline, CDR1 is LGHNA and CDR2 is YSLEER. The DNA of the CDR3 is TGCGCCAGCAGCCTGTACCCCAACCTGGTCCAGGGCTCTGGGGCCAACGTCCTGACTTTC. Residues: CASSLYPNLVQGSGANVLTF.

The gene calls are TRBV5-1 and TRBJ1-2; D is unresolved. Trimming left V 1 base short and J 4 bases short, with 8 bases between. This CDR3 is built from 13 residues. Germline V gene data show CDR1 as SGHRS and CDR2 as YFSETQ. The chain's CDR3 is CASSLLESYGYTF. The CDR3 coding sequence is TGCGCCAGCAGCTTGTTAGAGAGCTATGGCTACACCTTC. Full variable domain (remainder filled in from reference TRBV5-1 and TRBJ1-2): KAGVTQTPRYLIKTRGQQVTLSCSPISGHRSVSWYQQTPGQGLQFLFEYFSETQRNKGNFPGRFSGRQFSNSRSEMNVSTLELGDSALYLCASSLLESYGYTFGSGTRLTVV.

The CDR3 loop reads CASSPAAGGIYEQYF. In DNA, the CDR3 is TGTGCCAGCAGTCCCGCGGCAGGGGGGATCTACGAGCAGTACTTC. The chain recombines TRBV28 with TRBJ2-7, with D tentatively TRBD1 (7 bases). CDR1 and CDR2 (germline): MDHEN, SYDVKM. The V gene lost 5 bases and the J gene lost 3 bases, with 17 bases spanning the gap. CDR3 length: 15 amino acids.

This clone appeared once. This rearrangement joins TRBV14 to TRBJ2-1; tentatively, D is TRBD2 (5 bases). CDR1 and CDR2 (germline): SGHDN, FVKESK. This CDR3 has 15 residues. V lost 4 bases to trimming and J lost 3 bases, with 13 bases between them. In DNA, the CDR3 is TGTGCCAGCAGCCGGGCGGGCAGGAACTACAATGAGCAGTTCTTC. Its protein product is CASSRAGRNYNEQFF.

The chain couples TRBV6-5 to TRBJ1-4; tentatively, D is TRBD1 (6 bases). Germline V gene lookup returns CDR1 MNHEY and CDR2 SVGAGI. Deletions cut 2 bases from V and 8 bases from J, with 12 bases between. The CDR3 is made up of 14 amino acids. This CDR3 is CASSYGGGNEKLFF. The CDR3 DNA is TGTGCCAGCAGTTACGGGGGCGGTAACGAAAAACTGTTTTTT.

The chain is built from TRBV7-9 and TRBJ2-2; the match to TRBD1 covers 10 bases. V was clipped by 4 bases and J by 3 bases; unmatched bases: 2. This CDR3 has 15 amino acids. Germline V gene sequence: CDR1 SEHNR, CDR2 FQNEAQ (reference sequence). CDR3 DNA: TGTGCCAGCAGCTCGGGACAGGGGTACACCGGGGAGCTGTTTTTT. Encoded protein: CASSSGQGYTGELFF.

The gene calls are TRBV10-3 and TRBJ2-5; TRBD1 matches 8 bases. CDR3 length equals 13 residues. The germline V gene encodes CDR1 ENHRY and CDR2 SYGVKD. After removal of 6 bases from V and 5 bases from J, the junction contained 5 bases not matched to a gene. The chain's CDR3 is CAIRDRVKETQYF. DNA of the CDR3: TGTGCCATCAGGGACAGGGTCAAGGAGACCCAGTACTTC.